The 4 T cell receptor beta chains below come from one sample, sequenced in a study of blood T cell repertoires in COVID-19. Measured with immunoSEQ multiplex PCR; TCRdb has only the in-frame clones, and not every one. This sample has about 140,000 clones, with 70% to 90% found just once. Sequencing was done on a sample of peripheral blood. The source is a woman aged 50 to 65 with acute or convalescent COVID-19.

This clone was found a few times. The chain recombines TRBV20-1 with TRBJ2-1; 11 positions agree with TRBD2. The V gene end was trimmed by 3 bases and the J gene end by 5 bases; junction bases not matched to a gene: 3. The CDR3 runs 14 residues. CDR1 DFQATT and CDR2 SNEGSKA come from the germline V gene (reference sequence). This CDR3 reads CSASSSGGNNEQFF. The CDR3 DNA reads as TGCAGTGCTAGTTCTAGCGGGGGGAACAATGAGCAGTTCTTC.

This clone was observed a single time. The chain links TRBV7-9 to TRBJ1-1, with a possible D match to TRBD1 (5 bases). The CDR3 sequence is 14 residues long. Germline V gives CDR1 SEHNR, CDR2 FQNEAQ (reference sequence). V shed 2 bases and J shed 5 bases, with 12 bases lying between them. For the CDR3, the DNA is TGTGCCAGCAGCTTAAGTTCGGGGGGGACTGAAGCTTTCTTT. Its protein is CASSLSSGGTEAFF.

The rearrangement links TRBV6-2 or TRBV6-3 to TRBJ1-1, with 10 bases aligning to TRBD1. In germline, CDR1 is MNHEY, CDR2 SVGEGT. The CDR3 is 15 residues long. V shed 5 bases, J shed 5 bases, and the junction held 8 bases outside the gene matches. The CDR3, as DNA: TGTGCCAGCAGTCCCAGACAGGGGGCATATACTGAAGCTTTCTTT. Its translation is CASSPRQGAYTEAFF.

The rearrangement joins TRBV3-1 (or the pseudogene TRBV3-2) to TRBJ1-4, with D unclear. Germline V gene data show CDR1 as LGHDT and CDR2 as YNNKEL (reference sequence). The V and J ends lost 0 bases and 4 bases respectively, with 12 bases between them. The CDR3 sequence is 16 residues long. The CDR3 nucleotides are TGTGCCAGCAGCCAAGATGAGTTGGGCATTAATGAAAAACTGTTTTTT. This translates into CASSQDELGINEKLFF.